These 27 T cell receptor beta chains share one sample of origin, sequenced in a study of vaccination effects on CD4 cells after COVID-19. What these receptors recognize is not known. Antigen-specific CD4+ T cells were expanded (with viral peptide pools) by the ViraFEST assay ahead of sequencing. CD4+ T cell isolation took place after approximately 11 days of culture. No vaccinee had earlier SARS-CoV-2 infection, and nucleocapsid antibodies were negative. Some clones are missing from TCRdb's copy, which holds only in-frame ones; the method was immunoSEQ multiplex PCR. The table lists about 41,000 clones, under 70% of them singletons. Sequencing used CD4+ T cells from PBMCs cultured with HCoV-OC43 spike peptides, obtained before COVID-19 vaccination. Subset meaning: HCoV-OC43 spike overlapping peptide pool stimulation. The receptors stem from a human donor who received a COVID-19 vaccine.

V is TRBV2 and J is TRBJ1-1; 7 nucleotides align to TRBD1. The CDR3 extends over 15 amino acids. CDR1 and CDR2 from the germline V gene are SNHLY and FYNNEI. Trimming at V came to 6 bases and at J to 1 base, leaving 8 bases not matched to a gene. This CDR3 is CASRRDRVGNTEAFF. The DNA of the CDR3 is TGTGCCAGCAGGAGAGACAGGGTGGGGAACACTGAAGCTTTCTTT.

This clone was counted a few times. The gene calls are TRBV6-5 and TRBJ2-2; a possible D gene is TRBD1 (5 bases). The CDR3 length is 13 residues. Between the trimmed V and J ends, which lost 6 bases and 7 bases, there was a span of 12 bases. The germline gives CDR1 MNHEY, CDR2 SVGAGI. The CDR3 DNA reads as TGTGCCAGCAGAACCAGGGTGAACGGGGAGCTGTTTTTT. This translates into CASRTRVNGELFF.

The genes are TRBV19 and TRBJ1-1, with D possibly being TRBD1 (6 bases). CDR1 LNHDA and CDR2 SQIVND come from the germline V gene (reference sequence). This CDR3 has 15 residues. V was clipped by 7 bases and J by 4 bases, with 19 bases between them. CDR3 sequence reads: CASKMTTSGATEAFF. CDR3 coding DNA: TGTGCCAGTAAGATGACCACCTCGGGGGCCACTGAAGCTTTCTTT.

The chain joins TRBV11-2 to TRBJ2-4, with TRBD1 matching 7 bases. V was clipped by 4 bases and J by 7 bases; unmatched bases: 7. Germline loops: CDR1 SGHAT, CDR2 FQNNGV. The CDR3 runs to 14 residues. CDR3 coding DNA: TGTGCCAGCAGCTCGAGGACAGGCGGTAACATTCAGTACTTC. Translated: CASSSRTGGNIQYF.

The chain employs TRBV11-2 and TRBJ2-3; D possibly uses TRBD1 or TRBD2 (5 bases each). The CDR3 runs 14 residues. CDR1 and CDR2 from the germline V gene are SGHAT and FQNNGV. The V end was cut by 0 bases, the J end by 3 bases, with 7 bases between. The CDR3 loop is CASSLEWGTDTQYF. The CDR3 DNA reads TGTGCCAGCAGCTTAGAGTGGGGGACAGATACGCAGTATTTT.

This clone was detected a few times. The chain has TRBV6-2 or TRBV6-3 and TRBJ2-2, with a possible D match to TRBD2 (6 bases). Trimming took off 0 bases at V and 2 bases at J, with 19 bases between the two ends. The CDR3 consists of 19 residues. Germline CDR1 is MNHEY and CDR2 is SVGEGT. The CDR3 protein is CASSYSMDPEDYNTGELFF. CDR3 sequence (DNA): TGTGCCAGCAGTTACTCGATGGACCCCGAGGACTATAACACCGGGGAGCTGTTTTTT.

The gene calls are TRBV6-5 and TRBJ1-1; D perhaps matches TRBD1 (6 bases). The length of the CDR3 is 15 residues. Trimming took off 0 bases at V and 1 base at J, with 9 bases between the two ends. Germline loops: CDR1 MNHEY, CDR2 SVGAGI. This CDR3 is CASSYSGTPNTEAFF. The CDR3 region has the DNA TGTGCCAGCAGTTACTCTGGGACACCGAACACTGAAGCTTTCTTT.

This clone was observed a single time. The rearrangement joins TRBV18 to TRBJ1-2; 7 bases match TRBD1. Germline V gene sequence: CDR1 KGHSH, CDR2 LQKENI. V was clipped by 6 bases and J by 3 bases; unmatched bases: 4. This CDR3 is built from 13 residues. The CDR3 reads CASSPGTDYGYTF. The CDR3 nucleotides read TGTGCCAGCTCCCCCGGGACAGACTATGGCTACACCTTC.

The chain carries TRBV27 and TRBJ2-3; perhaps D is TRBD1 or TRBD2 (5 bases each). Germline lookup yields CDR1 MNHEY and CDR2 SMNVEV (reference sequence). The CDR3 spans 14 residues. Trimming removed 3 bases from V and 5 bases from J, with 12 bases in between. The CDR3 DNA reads TGTGCCAGCAGTTTGTGGGGGACGGAAGATACGCAGTATTTT. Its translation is CASSLWGTEDTQYF.

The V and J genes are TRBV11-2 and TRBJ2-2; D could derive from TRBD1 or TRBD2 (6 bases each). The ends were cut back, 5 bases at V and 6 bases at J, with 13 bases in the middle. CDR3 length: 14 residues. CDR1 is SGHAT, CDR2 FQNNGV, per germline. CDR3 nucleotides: TGTGCCAGCAGCCAAGAGAGGGGGGCCGGGGAGCTGTTTTTT. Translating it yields CASSQERGAGELFF.

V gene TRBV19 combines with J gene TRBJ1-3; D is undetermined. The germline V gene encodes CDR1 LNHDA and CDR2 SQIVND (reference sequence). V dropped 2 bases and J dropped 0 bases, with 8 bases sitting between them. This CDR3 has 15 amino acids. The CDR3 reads CASSINSLSGNTIYF. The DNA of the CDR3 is TGTGCCAGTAGTATAAACTCCCTCTCTGGAAACACCATATATTTT.

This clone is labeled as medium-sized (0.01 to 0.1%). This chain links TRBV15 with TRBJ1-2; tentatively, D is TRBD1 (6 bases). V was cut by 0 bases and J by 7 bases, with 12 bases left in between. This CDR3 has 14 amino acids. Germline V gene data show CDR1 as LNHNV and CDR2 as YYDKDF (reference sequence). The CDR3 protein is CATSREGGARGYTF. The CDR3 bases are TGTGCCACCAGCAGAGAAGGGGGGGCGCGTGGCTACACCTTC.

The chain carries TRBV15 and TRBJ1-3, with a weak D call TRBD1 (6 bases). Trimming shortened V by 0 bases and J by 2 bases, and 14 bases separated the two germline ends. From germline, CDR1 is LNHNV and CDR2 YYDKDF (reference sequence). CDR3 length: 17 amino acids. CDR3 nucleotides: TGTGCCACCAGCAGAGATCTACTCCAGGGGACTGGAAACACCATATATTTT. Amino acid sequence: CATSRDLLQGTGNTIYF.

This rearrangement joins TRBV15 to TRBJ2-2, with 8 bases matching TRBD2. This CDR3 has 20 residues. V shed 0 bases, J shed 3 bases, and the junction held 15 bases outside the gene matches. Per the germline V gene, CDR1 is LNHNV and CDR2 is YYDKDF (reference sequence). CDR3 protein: CATSRDHLTGRATYTGELFF. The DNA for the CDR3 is TGTGCCACCAGCAGAGATCATCTTACCGGGAGGGCCACGTACACCGGGGAGCTGTTTTTT.

The CDR3 nucleotides read TGTGCCAGCAGCCCCACTAGCGGGGGGGCCTTAGAGACCCAGTACTTC. Amino acids: CASSPTSGGALETQYF. V is TRBV7-8 and J is TRBJ2-5, with 13 bases fitting TRBD2. The V gene's germline CDR1 is SGHVS and CDR2 FQNEAQ. Losses at the gene ends were 5 bases for V and 4 bases for J; bases not matched to a gene: 7. The CDR3 is 16 amino acids.

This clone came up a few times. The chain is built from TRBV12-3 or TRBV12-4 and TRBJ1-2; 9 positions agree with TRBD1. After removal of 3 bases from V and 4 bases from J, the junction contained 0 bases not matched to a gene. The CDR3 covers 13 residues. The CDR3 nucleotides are TGTGCCAGCAGTTTGACAGGGGGCTATGGCTACACCTTC. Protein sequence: CASSLTGGYGYTF.

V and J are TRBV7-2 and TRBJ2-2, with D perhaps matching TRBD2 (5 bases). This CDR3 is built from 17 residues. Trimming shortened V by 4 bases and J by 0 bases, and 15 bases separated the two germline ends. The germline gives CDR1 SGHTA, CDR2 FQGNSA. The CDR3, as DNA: TGTGCCAGCAGCTCCGGAGGCGCGGAGGCGAACACCGGGGAGCTGTTTTTT. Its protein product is CASSSGGAEANTGELFF.

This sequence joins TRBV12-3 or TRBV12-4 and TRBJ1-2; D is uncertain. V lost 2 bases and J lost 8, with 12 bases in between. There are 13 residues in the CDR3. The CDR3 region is CASSLRSLRGYTF. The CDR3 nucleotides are TGTGCCAGCAGTTTACGATCCCTGAGGGGCTACACCTTC.

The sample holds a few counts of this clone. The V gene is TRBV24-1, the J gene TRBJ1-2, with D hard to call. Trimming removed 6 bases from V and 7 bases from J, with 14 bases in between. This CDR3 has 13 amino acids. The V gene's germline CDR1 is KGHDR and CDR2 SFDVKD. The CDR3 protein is CATSPSIGFGYTF. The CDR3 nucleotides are TGTGCCACCAGTCCCTCCATAGGGTTTGGCTACACCTTC.

The CDR3 DNA is TGTGCCAGCAGCCCTAAGGGTTCTTTTGGGGACGAGCAGTACTTC. Residues: CASSPKGSFGDEQYF. The chain uses TRBV7-9 and TRBJ2-7; D uncertain. CDR3 length equals 15 residues. CDR1 and CDR2 (germline): SEHNR, FQNEAQ (reference sequence). Trimming removed 5 bases at V and 5 bases at J, with 19 bases between.

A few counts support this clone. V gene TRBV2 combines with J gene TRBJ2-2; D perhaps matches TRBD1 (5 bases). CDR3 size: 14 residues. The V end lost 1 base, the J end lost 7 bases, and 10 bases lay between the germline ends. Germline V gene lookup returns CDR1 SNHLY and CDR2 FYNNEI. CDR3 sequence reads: CASSEGGVGGELFF. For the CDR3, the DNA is TGTGCCAGCAGTGAAGGGGGCGTCGGCGGGGAGCTGTTTTTT. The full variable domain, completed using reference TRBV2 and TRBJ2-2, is EPEVTQTPSHQVTQMGQEVILRCVPISNHLYFYWYRQILGQKVEFLVSFYNNEISEKSEIFDDQFSVERPDGSNFTLKIRSTKLEDSAMYFCASSEGGVGGELFFGEGSRLTVL.

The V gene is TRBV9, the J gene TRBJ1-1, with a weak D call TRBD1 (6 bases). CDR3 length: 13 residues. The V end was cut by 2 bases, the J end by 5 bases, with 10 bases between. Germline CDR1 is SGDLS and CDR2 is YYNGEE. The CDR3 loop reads CASSVGGQTEAFF. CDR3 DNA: TGTGCCAGCAGCGTTGGGGGACAAACTGAAGCTTTCTTT.

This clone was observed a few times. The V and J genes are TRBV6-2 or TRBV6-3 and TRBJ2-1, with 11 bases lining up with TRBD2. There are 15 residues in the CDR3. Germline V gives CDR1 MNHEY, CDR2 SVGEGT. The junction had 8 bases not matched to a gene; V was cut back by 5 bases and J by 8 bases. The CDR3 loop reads CASSHETSGIYEQFF. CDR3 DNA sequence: TGTGCCAGCAGTCATGAGACTAGCGGGATCTATGAGCAGTTCTTC.

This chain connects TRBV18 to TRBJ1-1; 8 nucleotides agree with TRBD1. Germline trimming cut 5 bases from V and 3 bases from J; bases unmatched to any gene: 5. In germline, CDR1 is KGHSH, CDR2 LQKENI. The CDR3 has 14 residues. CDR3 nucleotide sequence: TGTGCCAGCTCATCGAACAGGGGGGACACTGAAGCTTTCTTT. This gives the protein CASSSNRGDTEAFF. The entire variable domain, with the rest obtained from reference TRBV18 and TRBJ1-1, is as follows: NAGVMQNPRHLVRRRGQEARLRCSPMKGHSHVYWYRQLPEEGLKFMVYLQKENIIDESGMPKERFSAEFPKEGPSILRIQQVVRGDSAAYFCASSSNRGDTEAFFGQGTRLTVV.

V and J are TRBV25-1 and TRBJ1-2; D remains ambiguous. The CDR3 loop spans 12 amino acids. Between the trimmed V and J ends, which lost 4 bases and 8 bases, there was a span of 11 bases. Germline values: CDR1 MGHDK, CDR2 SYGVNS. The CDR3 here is CASSGVAGGYTF. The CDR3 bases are TGTGCCAGCAGTGGAGTGGCGGGAGGCTACACCTTC.

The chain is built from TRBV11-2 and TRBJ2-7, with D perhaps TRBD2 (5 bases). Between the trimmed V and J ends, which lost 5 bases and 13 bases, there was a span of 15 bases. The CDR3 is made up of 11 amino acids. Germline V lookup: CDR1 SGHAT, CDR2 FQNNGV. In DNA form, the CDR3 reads TGTGCCAGCAGCCTCGGACCCGAGGGCTACTTC. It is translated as CASSLGPEGYF. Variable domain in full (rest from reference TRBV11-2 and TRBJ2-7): EAGVAQSPRYKIIEKRQSVAFWCNPISGHATLYWYQQILGQGPKLLIQFQNNGVVDDSQLPKDRFSAERLKGVDSTLKIQPAKLEDSAVYLCASSLGPEGYFGPGTRLTVT.

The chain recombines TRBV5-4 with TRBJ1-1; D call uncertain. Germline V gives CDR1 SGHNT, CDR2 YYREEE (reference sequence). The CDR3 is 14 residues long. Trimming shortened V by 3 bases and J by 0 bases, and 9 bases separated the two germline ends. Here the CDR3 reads CASSSTALNTEAFF. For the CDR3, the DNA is TGTGCCAGCAGCTCCACAGCCCTGAACACTGAAGCTTTCTTT. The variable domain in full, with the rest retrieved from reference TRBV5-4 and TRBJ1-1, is ETGVTQSPTHLIKTRGQQVTLRCSSQSGHNTVSWYQQALGQGPQFIFQYYREEENGRGNFPPRFSGLQFPNYSSELNVNALELDDSALYLCASSSTALNTEAFFGQGTRLTVV.